Listed below are T cell receptor beta chains from one sample, sequenced in a study of PD-L1 blockade in urothelial cancer. The protocol was immunoSEQ multiplex PCR, while the TCRdb copy is restricted to in-frame clones and leaves out a portion. This sample has tens of thousands of clones, with around 90% found just once. Source: PBMCs, taken around atezolizumab (anti-PD-L1) treatment. Source of these receptors: a man aged 70-80 years with urothelial cancer. Both conserved end residues are part of each CDR3. The order of the fields is CDR3 length, D gene, V gene, J gene, clone size, CDR3 protein, CDR3 DNA. D genes are given only for firm matches. Only part of the rows carry a size: once, few, many, or a class if the clone is expanded.

cdr3_length: 15
d_call: TRBD1
v_call: TRBV28
j_call: TRBJ2-5
clone_size: -
cdr3_aa: CASSLGTGAQETQYF
cdr3_nt: TGTGCCAGCAGTTTAGGGACAGGGGCACAAGAGACCCAGTACTTC

cdr3_length: 12
d_call: TRBD2
v_call: TRBV5-1
j_call: TRBJ2-5
clone_size: -
cdr3_aa: CASSAGGETQYF
cdr3_nt: TGCGCCAGCAGTGCGGGGGGGGAGACCCAGTACTTC

cdr3_length: 15
d_call: TRBD2
v_call: TRBV6-5
j_call: TRBJ2-7
clone_size: -
cdr3_aa: CASSYLGTSLREQYF
cdr3_nt: TGTGCCAGCAGTTACTTAGGGACTAGCCTTCGGGAGCAGTACTTC

cdr3_length: 13
d_call: -
v_call: TRBV30
j_call: TRBJ1-5
clone_size: -
cdr3_aa: CAWSVTQGLPQHF
cdr3_nt: TGTGCCTGGAGTGTAACGCAGGGACTGCCCCAGCATTTT

cdr3_length: 15
d_call: -
v_call: TRBV6-1
j_call: TRBJ2-5
clone_size: once
cdr3_aa: CASRPLGGGGETQYF
cdr3_nt: TGTGCCAGCAGACCCCTAGGGGGCGGAGGGGAGACCCAGTACTTC

cdr3_length: 14
d_call: -
v_call: TRBV7-2
j_call: TRBJ1-3
clone_size: -
cdr3_aa: CASSPTGPLGTIYF
cdr3_nt: TGTGCCAGCAGCCCGACAGGACCATTGGGCACCATATATTTT

cdr3_length: 15
d_call: TRBD1
v_call: TRBV6-5
j_call: TRBJ1-3
clone_size: -
cdr3_aa: CASSPRDRAGNTIYF
cdr3_nt: TGTGCCAGCAGTCCACGCGACAGGGCTGGAAACACCATATATTTT

cdr3_length: 14
d_call: TRBD1
v_call: TRBV7-8
j_call: TRBJ2-3
clone_size: -
cdr3_aa: CASSTGQGTDTQYF
cdr3_nt: TGTGCCAGCAGCACCGGACAGGGCACAGATACGCAGTATTTT

cdr3_length: 15
d_call: TRBD2
v_call: TRBV6-1
j_call: TRBJ2-7
clone_size: few
cdr3_aa: CASRTRDSGSNEQYF
cdr3_nt: TGTGCCAGCAGAACTCGGGATAGCGGGAGCAACGAGCAGTACTTC

cdr3_length: 14
d_call: -
v_call: TRBV2
j_call: TRBJ2-5
clone_size: -
cdr3_aa: CASYFAGVQETQYF
cdr3_nt: TGTGCCAGCTATTTTGCCGGGGTCCAAGAGACCCAGTACTTC

cdr3_length: 13
d_call: -
v_call: TRBV29-1
j_call: TRBJ1-4
clone_size: -
cdr3_aa: CSALLARDEKLFF
cdr3_nt: TGCAGCGCACTACTCGCCCGCGACGAAAAACTGTTTTTT

cdr3_length: 17
d_call: -
v_call: TRBV4-2
j_call: TRBJ2-1
clone_size: -
cdr3_aa: CASSQDLSAAPNNEQFF
cdr3_nt: TGTGCCAGCAGCCAAGATCTTTCGGCGGCCCCCAACAATGAGCAGTTCTTC

cdr3_length: 12
d_call: TRBD1
v_call: TRBV10-1
j_call: TRBJ2-7
clone_size: -
cdr3_aa: CASCDRDYEQYF
cdr3_nt: TGCGCCAGCTGTGACAGGGACTACGAGCAGTACTTC

cdr3_length: 16
d_call: -
v_call: TRBV5-4
j_call: TRBJ1-3
clone_size: once
cdr3_aa: CASSLAGMNSGNTIYF
cdr3_nt: TGTGCCAGCAGCTTGGCCGGGATGAACTCTGGAAACACCATATATTTT

cdr3_length: 15
d_call: -
v_call: TRBV29-1
j_call: TRBJ2-1
clone_size: once
cdr3_aa: CSVVSGTQHYNEQFF
cdr3_nt: TGCAGCGTTGTCTCGGGGACTCAACACTACAATGAGCAGTTCTTC

cdr3_length: 14
d_call: -
v_call: TRBV28
j_call: TRBJ1-5
clone_size: -
cdr3_aa: CASSGVRSNQPQHF
cdr3_nt: TGTGCCAGCAGTGGCGTGCGGAGCAATCAGCCCCAGCATTTT

cdr3_length: 15
d_call: -
v_call: TRBV7-2
j_call: TRBJ2-7
clone_size: -
cdr3_aa: CASSRRLVSSYEQYF
cdr3_nt: TGTGCCAGCAGCCGAAGACTAGTAAGCTCCTACGAGCAGTACTTC

cdr3_length: 12
d_call: -
v_call: TRBV29-1
j_call: TRBJ2-7
clone_size: once
cdr3_aa: CSVDGGAYEQYF
cdr3_nt: TGCAGCGTTGATGGAGGGGCCTACGAGCAGTACTTC

cdr3_length: 18
d_call: TRBD2
v_call: TRBV5-5
j_call: TRBJ2-5
clone_size: -
cdr3_aa: CASSLRTSGREYQETQYF
cdr3_nt: TGTGCCAGCAGCCTTAGGACTAGCGGGAGAGAGTACCAAGAGACCCAGTACTTC

cdr3_length: 15
d_call: -
v_call: TRBV5-1
j_call: TRBJ2-6
clone_size: -
cdr3_aa: CASSLGDSGANVLTF
cdr3_nt: TGCGCCAGCAGCTTGGGAGACTCTGGGGCCAACGTCCTGACTTTC

cdr3_length: 13
d_call: -
v_call: TRBV10-3
j_call: TRBJ2-1
clone_size: -
cdr3_aa: CAIRTDGVGEQFF
cdr3_nt: TGTGCCATCAGAACAGACGGGGTCGGTGAGCAGTTCTTC

cdr3_length: 13
d_call: -
v_call: TRBV7-3
j_call: TRBJ1-1
clone_size: -
cdr3_aa: CASSFRGNTEAFF
cdr3_nt: TGTGCCAGCAGCTTCCGAGGGAACACTGAAGCTTTCTTT

cdr3_length: 15
d_call: -
v_call: TRBV18
j_call: TRBJ2-5
clone_size: -
cdr3_aa: CASSPSTGFQETQYF
cdr3_nt: TGTGCCAGCTCACCATCGACGGGATTCCAAGAGACCCAGTACTTC

cdr3_length: 15
d_call: -
v_call: TRBV9
j_call: TRBJ2-3
clone_size: -
cdr3_aa: CASSTSGGRTDTQYF
cdr3_nt: -

cdr3_length: 15
d_call: TRBD2
v_call: TRBV5-4
j_call: TRBJ2-5
clone_size: -
cdr3_aa: CASSLVGTRGGTQYF
cdr3_nt: TGTGCCAGCAGCTTGGTCGGAACGCGGGGGGGGACCCAGTACTTC

cdr3_length: 15
d_call: TRBD2
v_call: TRBV2
j_call: TRBJ2-2
clone_size: -
cdr3_aa: CASTGLAGSGGELFF
cdr3_nt: TGTGCCAGTACCGGACTAGCGGGATCAGGCGGGGAGCTGTTTTTT

cdr3_length: 14
d_call: -
v_call: TRBV11-3
j_call: TRBJ2-7
clone_size: once
cdr3_aa: CASSLDQGGYEQYF
cdr3_nt: TGTGCCAGCAGCTTAGATCAGGGGGGATACGAGCAGTACTTC

cdr3_length: 17
d_call: TRBD2
v_call: TRBV4-1
j_call: TRBJ2-4
clone_size: -
cdr3_aa: CASSQLPSGPAKNIQYF
cdr3_nt: TGCGCCAGCAGCCAACTCCCTAGCGGGCCTGCCAAAAACATTCAGTACTTC

cdr3_length: 18
d_call: TRBD2
v_call: TRBV15
j_call: TRBJ2-7
clone_size: -
cdr3_aa: CATSRGGVLGTSALEQYF
cdr3_nt: TGTGCCACCAGCAGAGGTGGGGTATTGGGGACTAGCGCCCTCGAGCAGTACTTC

cdr3_length: 14
d_call: TRBD1
v_call: TRBV5-4
j_call: TRBJ2-1
clone_size: -
cdr3_aa: CASSGQAAYNEQFF
cdr3_nt: TGTGCCAGCAGTGGACAGGCGGCCTACAATGAGCAGTTCTTC

cdr3_length: 18
d_call: TRBD2
v_call: TRBV28
j_call: TRBJ2-3
clone_size: once
cdr3_aa: CASSLWILAGGGTDTQYF
cdr3_nt: TGTGCCAGCAGTTTATGGATCCTAGCGGGAGGCGGCACAGATACGCAGTATTTT

cdr3_length: 13
d_call: -
v_call: TRBV11-1
j_call: TRBJ2-7
clone_size: -
cdr3_aa: CASSKEPSYEQYF
cdr3_nt: TGTGCCAGCAGCAAAGAGCCGTCCTACGAGCAGTACTTC

cdr3_length: 15
d_call: TRBD2
v_call: TRBV4-1
j_call: TRBJ2-2
clone_size: -
cdr3_aa: CASSQLAGAAGELFF
cdr3_nt: TGCGCCAGCAGCCAACTAGCGGGGGCAGCCGGGGAGCTGTTTTTT

cdr3_length: 13
d_call: -
v_call: TRBV27
j_call: TRBJ2-1
clone_size: -
cdr3_aa: CASSLNANNEQFF
cdr3_nt: TGTGCCAGCAGTTTAAACGCTAACAATGAGCAGTTCTTC

cdr3_length: 15
d_call: TRBD2
v_call: TRBV7-2
j_call: TRBJ2-1
clone_size: -
cdr3_aa: CASSLGGRAANEQFF
cdr3_nt: TGTGCCAGCAGCTTAGGCGGGAGGGCGGCGAATGAGCAGTTCTTC

cdr3_length: 13
d_call: -
v_call: TRBV4-2
j_call: TRBJ1-1
clone_size: -
cdr3_aa: CASSQDLSEGAFF
cdr3_nt: TGTGCCAGCAGCCAAGATCTTTCGGAGGGTGCTTTCTTT

cdr3_length: 14
d_call: -
v_call: TRBV19
j_call: TRBJ1-5
clone_size: once
cdr3_aa: CASSEAGERQPQHF
cdr3_nt: TGTGCCAGTAGCGAGGCAGGGGAGCGGCAGCCCCAGCATTTT

cdr3_length: 14
d_call: TRBD2
v_call: TRBV19
j_call: TRBJ2-7
clone_size: -
cdr3_aa: CASSRTSVAYEQYF
cdr3_nt: TGTGCCAGTTCTCGGACTAGCGTTGCCTACGAGCAGTACTTC

cdr3_length: 14
d_call: TRBD2
v_call: TRBV11-1
j_call: TRBJ2-5
clone_size: -
cdr3_aa: CASSQERLAETQYF
cdr3_nt: TGTGCCAGCAGCCAAGAGCGACTAGCGGAGACCCAGTACTTC

cdr3_length: 14
d_call: -
v_call: TRBV21-1
j_call: TRBJ1-1
clone_size: -
cdr3_aa: CASSRTAQGDEAFF
cdr3_nt: TGTGCCAGCAGCCGAACGGCACAGGGGGATGAAGCTTTCTTT

cdr3_length: 14
d_call: TRBD1
v_call: TRBV15
j_call: TRBJ2-1
clone_size: few
cdr3_aa: CATSRDRGGDEQFF
cdr3_nt: TGTGCCACCAGCCGGGACAGGGGTGGGGATGAGCAGTTCTTC

cdr3_length: 13
d_call: -
v_call: TRBV7-2
j_call: TRBJ2-5
clone_size: -
cdr3_aa: CASSLGLGAFPYF
cdr3_nt: TGTGCCAGCAGCTTAGGATTGGGAGCCTTTCCGTACTTC

cdr3_length: 14
d_call: TRBD1
v_call: TRBV11-2
j_call: TRBJ2-3
clone_size: -
cdr3_aa: CASSSGQGRYTQYF
cdr3_nt: TGTGCCAGCAGCTCCGGACAGGGTCGGTATACGCAGTATTTT

cdr3_length: 14
d_call: -
v_call: TRBV27
j_call: TRBJ1-1
clone_size: -
cdr3_aa: CASRVQETNTEAFF
cdr3_nt: TGTGCCAGCAGGGTACAGGAAACGAACACTGAAGCTTTCTTT

cdr3_length: 15
d_call: TRBD1
v_call: TRBV13
j_call: TRBJ1-2
clone_size: -
cdr3_aa: CASRRRQGPNYGYTF
cdr3_nt: TGTGCCAGCAGACGTCGACAGGGTCCTAACTATGGCTACACCTTC

cdr3_length: 14
d_call: -
v_call: TRBV2
j_call: TRBJ2-7
clone_size: once
cdr3_aa: CASSEHGGYYEQYF
cdr3_nt: TGTGCCAGCAGTGAACACGGGGGATACTACGAGCAGTACTTC

cdr3_length: 16
d_call: -
v_call: TRBV19
j_call: TRBJ2-3
clone_size: -
cdr3_aa: CASSRQGRGSTDTQYF
cdr3_nt: TGTGCCAGTAGTAGACAGGGGAGGGGCAGCACAGATACGCAGTATTTT

cdr3_length: 15
d_call: -
v_call: TRBV2
j_call: TRBJ2-6
clone_size: once
cdr3_aa: CASSDWSSGANVLTF
cdr3_nt: TGTGCCAGCAGTGATTGGAGCTCTGGGGCCAACGTCCTGACTTTC

cdr3_length: 15
d_call: -
v_call: TRBV5-1
j_call: TRBJ2-3
clone_size: -
cdr3_aa: CASSQQGRSTDTQYF
cdr3_nt: TGCGCCAGCAGCCAGCAGGGTCGGAGCACAGATACGCAGTATTTT

cdr3_length: 14
d_call: TRBD1
v_call: TRBV5-1
j_call: TRBJ2-5
clone_size: -
cdr3_aa: CASSFLDRGKTQYF
cdr3_nt: TGCGCCAGCAGCTTCCTGGACAGGGGGAAGACCCAGTACTTC

cdr3_length: 13
d_call: -
v_call: TRBV10-2
j_call: TRBJ2-3
clone_size: -
cdr3_aa: CASMARGTDTQYF
cdr3_nt: TGCGCCAGCATGGCTAGGGGTACAGATACGCAGTATTTT

cdr3_length: 17
d_call: TRBD2
v_call: TRBV5-4
j_call: TRBJ2-3
clone_size: -
cdr3_aa: CASSQPGTSGATDTQYF
cdr3_nt: TGTGCCAGCAGCCAGCCCGGGACTAGCGGGGCTACAGATACGCAGTATTTT